This T cell receptor (beta chain) was obtained from a study of OX40 agonist ivuxolimab in advanced cancers. V shed 7 bases, J shed 7 bases, and the junction held 15 bases outside the gene matches. CDR3 length: 16 amino acids. Germline V gene lookup returns CDR1 MNHEY and CDR2 SMNVEV (reference sequence). Some clones are missing from TCRdb's copy, which holds only in-frame ones; the method was immunoSEQ multiplex PCR. Of roughly 45,000 clones detected, 85% appear once; the ten largest clones hold roughly 22%. The TCR was taken from an adult with an advanced solid tumor such as melanoma, head and neck, liver or kidney cancer. The chain couples TRBV27 to TRBJ2-1; 8 nucleotides line up with TRBD1. The input for sequencing was CD4+ or CD8+ T cells sorted from blood, taken in a trial of the OX40 agonist ivuxolimab. The CDR3 region has the DNA TGTGCCAGCACCTCACCACAGGACAGGGTTATTAATGAGCAGTTCTTC. Its protein is CASTSPQDRVINEQFF.